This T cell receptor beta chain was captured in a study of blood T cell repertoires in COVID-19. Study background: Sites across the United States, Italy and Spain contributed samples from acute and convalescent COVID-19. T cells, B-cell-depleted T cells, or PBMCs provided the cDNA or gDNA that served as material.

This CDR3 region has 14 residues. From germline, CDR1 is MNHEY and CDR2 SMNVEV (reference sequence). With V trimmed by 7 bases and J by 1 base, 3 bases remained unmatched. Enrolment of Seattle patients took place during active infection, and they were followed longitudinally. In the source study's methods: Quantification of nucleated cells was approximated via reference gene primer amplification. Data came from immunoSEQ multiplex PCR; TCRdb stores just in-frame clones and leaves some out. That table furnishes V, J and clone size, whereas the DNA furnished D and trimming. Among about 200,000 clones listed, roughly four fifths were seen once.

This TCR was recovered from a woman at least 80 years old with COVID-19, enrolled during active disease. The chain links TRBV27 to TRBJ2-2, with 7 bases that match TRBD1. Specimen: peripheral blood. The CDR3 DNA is TGTGCCAGCAATCGACAGGGGAACACCGGGGAGCTGTTTTTT. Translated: CASNRQGNTGELFF.